A single sample gave rise to the 26 T cell receptor beta chains below, sequenced in a study of T cells in Graves' hyperthyroidism and ophthalmopathy. Amplification of TCR beta CDR3 regions used RNA as the template. Carried out on the TCR CDR3, a first-round RT-PCR used the HTBI primer set. MiXCR, run by TCRdb on the multiplex PCR reads, gives a single entry per CDR3 protein. The sample lists about 680,000 distinct CDR3 sequences, 35% seen once, with around 29% in the top ten. The specimen was blood. The source of these receptors is a woman aged 35 to 49 with Graves' hyperthyroidism.

This chain uses TRBV5-1 with TRBJ2-5, with 7 bases matching TRBD2. V trimming: 4 bases; J trimming: 3 bases; junction bases outside the gene matches: 9. Germline V CDR1 and CDR2: SGHRS, YFSETQ. The CDR3 is made up of 15 amino acids. CDR3 DNA sequence: TGCGCCAGCAGCCCCGGGGGGACGGGGAAAGAGACCCAGTACTTC. Translation gives CASSPGGTGKETQYF.

This clonotype was seen at least ten times. The chain is built from TRBV4-2 and TRBJ2-7; D gene ambiguous. Germline V gene sequence: CDR1 LGHNA, CDR2 YNFKEQ. The V and J ends lost 1 base and 3 bases respectively, with 10 bases between them. The length of the CDR3 is 14 residues. The CDR3 coding sequence is TGTGCCAGCAGCCAAGGTCCAGGTGGCTACGAGCAGTACTTC. Translating gives CASSQGPGGYEQYF.

The chain uses TRBV6-6 and TRBJ1-1; D is possibly TRBD1 (5 bases). Germline V gene lookup returns CDR1 MNHNY and CDR2 SVGAGI (reference sequence). Deletions cut 0 bases from V and 11 bases from J, with 19 bases between. The CDR3 consists of 15 residues. CDR3 DNA: TGTGCCAGCAGTTACTCGTCGTACGGGGGAAATGAGGCTTTCTTT. Translation gives CASSYSSYGGNEAFF.

V gene TRBV2 combines with J gene TRBJ1-5, with TRBD1 as a possible D gene (6 bases). Trimming removed 3 bases from V and 0 bases from J, with 9 bases in between. Germline CDR1 and CDR2: SNHLY and FYNNEI. This CDR3 is built from 15 residues. In DNA form, the CDR3 reads TGTGCCAGCAGTGATAACAGGGTTAGCAATCAGCCCCAGCATTTT. The encoded protein is CASSDNRVSNQPQHF.

The chain recombines TRBV11-2 with TRBJ1-3; D gene uncertain. Per germline, CDR1 SGHAT and CDR2 FQNNGV. V lost 6 bases and J 2 bases, leaving 11 bases between the germline ends. The CDR3 has 14 amino acids. CDR3 residues: CASSTPTPGNTIYF. The DNA of the CDR3 is TGTGCCAGCAGTACCCCTACCCCTGGAAACACCATATATTTT.

CDR3 DNA sequence: TGCGCCAGCAGCTTGGGGACTAGCGGGAGCCAAGAGACCCAGTACTTC. Translation: CASSLGTSGSQETQYF. V usage is TRBV5-1 and J usage is TRBJ2-5, with 13 bases aligning to TRBD2. Per germline, CDR1 SGHRS and CDR2 YFSETQ. This CDR3 has 16 residues. The V and J ends lost 0 bases and 1 base, in that order; junction bases with no gene match: 0.

This clonotype was observed a handful of times. The chain uses TRBV12-3 or TRBV12-4 and TRBJ2-7; the D call may be TRBD1 or TRBD2 (6 bases each). V was clipped by 4 bases and J by 6 bases, with 16 bases between them. The length of the CDR3 is 14 residues. CDR3 sequence (DNA): TGTGCCAGCAGTTACCGACAGAAGGGGGGCGAGCAGTACTTC. Its translation is CASSYRQKGGEQYF.

This clonotype has at least ten counts. The J gene is TRBJ1-2, the V gene TRBV29-1, with D tentatively TRBD1 (5 bases). The CDR3 has 14 amino acids. Germline values: CDR1 SQVTM, CDR2 ANQGSEA. V gave up 6 bases and J gave up 8 bases, with 22 bases separating them. This chain's CDR3 is CSVGRDFGRYGYTF. The CDR3 nucleotides are TGCAGCGTCGGCAGGGACTTTGGACGGTACGGCTACACCTTC.

This clonotype was seen just once. This chain joins TRBV28 and TRBJ1-1; possible D gene TRBD1, 5 bases. The germline CDR1 and CDR2 sequences are MDHEN and SYDVKM. V shed 10 bases and J shed 1 base, with 16 bases lying between them. The CDR3 length is 14 residues. CDR3 sequence: CATTLAGKNTEAFF. The CDR3 coding sequence is TGTGCCACCACCCTGGCAGGGAAGAACACTGAAGCTTTCTTT.

For this clonotype: A read error may explain this, as a much larger clone is one base away. The V and J genes are TRBV21-1 and TRBJ1-5. TRBV21-1 has pseudogene status. CDR3 length: 13 amino acids. CDR3 DNA: TGTGCCAGCAGCAACCGAGAAAATCGGCCCCAGCATTTT. Translation: CASSNRENRPQHF.

The rearrangement links TRBV11-2 to TRBJ2-7; D might be TRBD2 (6 bases). CDR1 is SGHAT and CDR2 is FQNNGV in the germline V gene. This CDR3 has 14 amino acids. V dropped 5 bases and J dropped 3 bases, with 14 bases sitting between them. CDR3 in amino acids: CASSPGLLNYEQYF. In DNA, the CDR3 is TGTGCCAGCAGCCCGGGACTCCTGAACTACGAGCAGTACTTC.

The DNA of the CDR3 is TGTGCCAGTAGTATCGTAACGGGCTACAATGAGCAGTTCTTC. Translation: CASSIVTGYNEQFF. V and J are TRBV19 and TRBJ2-1; D uncertain. Germline CDR1 reads LNHDA; CDR2 reads SQIVND (reference sequence). V was pared by 3 bases and J by 3 bases, with 9 bases between. This CDR3 has 14 residues.

Many counts were recorded for this clonotype. CDR3 loop: CASSLEGLVYEQYF. CDR3 nucleotides: TGTGCCAGCAGCTTAGAGGGCTTAGTCTACGAGCAGTACTTC. J is TRBJ2-7 and V is TRBV7-9; D gene unclear. Germline assignment: CDR1 SEHNR and CDR2 FQNEAQ (reference sequence). This CDR3 is built from 14 residues. Trimming removed 1 base at V and 3 bases at J, with 10 bases between.

The V gene is TRBV10-3, the J gene TRBJ2-5; TRBD2 aligns across 15 bases. After removal of 10 bases from V and 3 bases from J, the junction contained 6 bases not matched to a gene. Germline CDR1 reads ENHRY; CDR2 reads SYGVKD. The CDR3 consists of 15 residues. The CDR3 DNA follows: TGTGCCACCGGGACTAGCGGGGGGCCAAAAGAGACCCAGTACTTC. Amino acids: CATGTSGGPKETQYF.

The sample holds a few counts of this clonotype. V is TRBV19 and J is TRBJ2-7; 7 positions agree with TRBD1. Per the germline V gene, CDR1 is LNHDA and CDR2 is SQIVND (reference sequence). The J segment lost 0 bases and the V segment lost 9 bases, leaving 14 bases of the junction unmatched. This CDR3 spans 16 amino acids. The CDR3, as DNA: TGTGCCAGCAGTTTTGGACCGCACAGGGGCTCCTACGAGCAGTACTTC. Its translation: CASSFGPHRGSYEQYF. The full variable domain, its missing parts supplied by reference TRBV19 and TRBJ2-7, is DGGITQSPKYLFRKEGQNVTLSCEQNLNHDAMYWYRQDPGQGLRLIYYSQIVNDFQKGDIAEGYSVSREKKESFPLTVTSAQKNPTAFYLCASSFGPHRGSYEQYFGPGTRLTVT.

This chain joins TRBV19 and TRBJ1-1; D is undetermined. Germline V lookup: CDR1 LNHDA, CDR2 SQIVND (reference sequence). The CDR3 is 10 amino acids. Trimming cost V 6 bases and J 7 bases, with 6 bases left between them. The CDR3 DNA is TGTGCCAGTAGCGGTCGTGAAGCTTTCTTT. It specifies CASSGREAFF.

This clonotype came up a few times. The chain links TRBV19 to TRBJ2-6; the D gene could be TRBD1 or TRBD2 (6 bases each). V dropped 0 bases and J dropped 3 bases, with 18 bases sitting between them. From germline, CDR1 is LNHDA and CDR2 SQIVND (reference sequence). The CDR3 is 19 residues long. DNA of the CDR3: TGTGCCAGTAGTATAGATCACCCGGGGGCCCTCGGTGGGGCCAACGTCCTGACTTTC. Its translation is CASSIDHPGALGGANVLTF.

This clonotype was seen a handful of times. The chain couples TRBV7-2 to TRBJ1-6; 9 nucleotides align to TRBD1. CDR1 SGHTA and CDR2 FQGNSA come from the germline V gene. The CDR3 covers 15 residues. With V trimmed by 8 bases and J by 7 bases, 9 bases remained unmatched. CDR3 loop: CASSRRDRENSPLHF. CDR3 nucleotide sequence: TGTGCCAGCTCACGCCGGGACAGGGAGAATTCACCCCTCCACTTT.

This clonotype was observed many times. This sequence joins TRBV15 and TRBJ1-2; D ambiguous. Trimming left V 5 bases short and J 5 bases short, with 15 bases between. The CDR3 loop spans 14 amino acids. Germline V gives CDR1 LNHNV, CDR2 YYDKDF (reference sequence). CDR3 region: CATSGDHLGYGYTF. The CDR3 DNA reads TGTGCCACCAGCGGTGACCACCTAGGGTATGGCTACACCTTC.

V and J are TRBV7-2 and TRBJ2-3; D remains ambiguous. CDR1 and CDR2 (germline): SGHTA, FQGNSA. Trimming shortened V by 4 bases and J by 1 base, and 9 bases separated the two germline ends. This CDR3 is 14 amino acids long. The CDR3 region has the DNA TGTGCCAGCAGCTCCGTTCTCCGCACAGATACGCAGTATTTT. Encoded protein: CASSSVLRTDTQYF.

J is TRBJ1-2 and V is TRBV7-2, with TRBD1 identical over 9 bases. Germline V lookup: CDR1 SGHTA, CDR2 FQGNSA. CDR3 length equals 16 residues. Unmatched junction bases numbered 14, after V lost 5 bases and J lost 7 bases. The CDR3 nucleotides read TGTGCCAGCAGCACCTCGATATCGGGACAGGGCATTGGCTACACCTTC. This sequence encodes CASSTSISGQGIGYTF.

This clonotype was detected many times. This rearrangement joins TRBV20-1 to TRBJ1-5; TRBD1 aligns across 7 bases. Germline assignment: CDR1 DFQATT and CDR2 SNEGSKA (reference sequence). V shed 1 base and J 0 bases; nucleotides not matched to a gene: 9. The CDR3 runs to 17 residues. The CDR3 DNA is TGCAGTGCTAGAGCCTTCTGGGACAGCCATAGCAATCAGCCCCAGCATTTT. Translating it yields CSARAFWDSHSNQPQHF.

This clonotype showed up many times. The chain combines TRBV10-3 with TRBJ1-2, with TRBD1 as a possible D gene (5 bases). The CDR3 totals 14 residues. Germline CDR1 reads ENHRY; CDR2 reads SYGVKD. The germline V and J ends were trimmed by 0 bases and 3 bases, with 8 bases remaining between them. CDR3 nucleotides: TGTGCCATCAGTGAGTCAGGGACGGACTATGGCTACACCTTC. Protein product: CAISESGTDYGYTF.

The gene calls are TRBV6-1 and TRBJ2-3, with D possibly matching TRBD1 (6 bases). CDR1 MNHNS and CDR2 SASEGT come from the germline V gene. Deletions cut 1 base from V and 2 bases from J, with 10 bases between. This CDR3 spans 15 amino acids. CDR3 sequence reads: CASSEGTDPTDTQYF. DNA for the CDR3: TGTGCCAGCAGTGAAGGGACAGACCCCACAGATACGCAGTATTTT.

The DNA for the CDR3 is TGTGCCAGCAGTGACCCCCTCCGGACAGGATACACCTTC. Translated: CASSDPLRTGYTF. The rearrangement links TRBV6-1 to TRBJ1-2, with 7 bases identical to TRBD1. Germline CDR1 and CDR2: MNHNS and SASEGT. This CDR3 region has 13 residues. After removal of 3 bases from V and 11 bases from J, the junction contained 9 bases not matched to a gene.

V usage is TRBV7-2 and J usage is TRBJ1-1; D possibly corresponds to TRBD1 (6 bases). The CDR3 length is 19 residues. The germline CDR1 and CDR2 sequences are SGHTA and FQGNSA. V was shortened by 5 bases and J by 8 bases, with 33 bases between the two germline ends. The CDR3 coding sequence is TGTGCCAGCAGCCCACGGAACCCTTACTGGGGGGGCCAACACTCGGAAGCTTTCTTT. This gives the protein CASSPRNPYWGGQHSEAFF.